A single sample gave rise to the 4 T cell receptor beta chains below, sequenced in a study of radiation and T cells in renal cell carcinoma. Clones were sequenced by immunoSEQ multiplex PCR, and TCRdb holds only the in-frame ones, with some missing. The sample records 50,000 to 75,000 clones, 65% to 85% being singletons. Time point described: baseline pretreatment blood. The treatment denotes: 15 Gy SBRT to primary tumor, nephrectomy 4 weeks later. Sequencing was performed on blood, taken from a patient whose treatment included radiotherapy and nephrectomy. These receptors were obtained from a man in his sixties with renal cell carcinoma.

The rearrangement joins TRBV6-1 to TRBJ2-1, with 8 bases matching TRBD2. The CDR3 extends over 14 amino acids. Trimming cost V 8 bases and J 7 bases; bases outside gene matches: 10. Germline-derived CDR1 and CDR2 are MNHNS and SASEGT. The CDR3 reads CASRLAMRSNEQFF. The DNA for the CDR3 is TGTGCCAGCCGACTAGCGATGAGAAGTAATGAGCAGTTCTTC.

CDR3 nucleotides: TGCGCCAGCAGTGAGTCGAGTGGCTTCGGGGAGCTGTTTTTT. It is translated as CASSESSGFGELFF. V and J are TRBV10-2 and TRBJ2-2, with D unclear. This CDR3 contains 14 residues. CDR1 is WSHSY, CDR2 SAAADI, per germline. Trimming removed 0 bases from V and 7 bases from J, with 9 bases in between.

The chain has TRBV5-6 and TRBJ1-1; 9 bases fit TRBD1. The CDR3 runs 14 residues. The V gene end was trimmed by 4 bases and the J gene end by 10 bases; junction bases not matched to a gene: 11. Germline CDR1 reads SGHDT; CDR2 reads YYEEEE. The CDR3 nucleotides read TGTGCCAGCAGCGTGGGACAGGGAACATTCTCAGCTTTCTTT. It translates to CASSVGQGTFSAFF. Variable domain in full (rest from reference TRBV5-6 and TRBJ1-1): DAGVTQSPTHLIKTRGQQVTLRCSPKSGHDTVSWYQQALGQGPQFIFQYYEEEERQRGNFPDRFSGHQFPNYSSELNVNALLLGDSALYLCASSVGQGTFSAFFGQGTRLTVV.

The count of this clone is one. The gene calls are TRBV6-6 and TRBJ2-2; D is tentatively TRBD1 or TRBD2 (5 bases each). The CDR3 length is 14 residues. Between the trimmed V and J ends, which lost 6 bases and 4 bases, there was a span of 12 bases. Germline CDR1 and CDR2: MNHNY and SVGAGI (reference sequence). The CDR3 here is CASSPWGSTGELFF. CDR3 in DNA: TGTGCCAGCAGCCCCTGGGGGTCCACCGGGGAGCTGTTTTTT.